These 10 T cell receptor beta chains share one sample of origin, sequenced in a study of Graves' ophthalmopathy and Graves' hyperthyroidism (dated by TCRdb to 2016 to 2019). The sequencing machine was an Illumina HiSeq 2000. For repertoire sequencing, TCR beta CDR3 regions were amplified from RNA transcripts. The first round was an RT-PCR using HTBI primers with the Qiagen OneStep RT-PCR kit, and this first round was followed by a second-round multiplex PCR, then size selection and purification. TCRdb handled the public reads itself, with Q25 trimming in fastp and clone calling in MiXCR, and kept productive beta chains. When rows share a CDR3 protein, they turn into one entry using the most common DNA and genes. Within this sample are about 1.1 million distinct CDR3 sequences, with less than 45% of them counted one time only. Of the sample, around 10% is held by the ten largest clones. The sequencing input was peripheral blood or thyroid tissue (not recorded which). These receptor sequences come from an adult man with Graves' hyperthyroidism.

This clonotype was counted ten times or more. The chain carries TRBV6-1 and TRBJ2-5; 10 bases are a match to TRBD1. CDR1 and CDR2 (germline): MNHNS, SASEGT. The CDR3 consists of 14 residues. V gave up 7 bases and J gave up 4 bases; unmatched junction bases: 6. The CDR3 nucleotides are TGTGCCAGCATTGACAGGGGGCGTTCAGAGACCCAGTACTTC. This sequence encodes CASIDRGRSETQYF.

This clonotype was seen at least ten times. CDR3 residues: CASKEREVSYEQYF. The CDR3 region has the DNA TGTGCCAGCAAGGAGCGGGAGGTCTCCTACGAGCAGTACTTC. The V gene is TRBV2, the J gene TRBJ2-7, with 9 positions matching TRBD2. The CDR3 contains 14 residues. With V trimmed by 7 bases and J by 0 bases, 4 bases remained unmatched. CDR1 and CDR2 from the germline V gene are SNHLY and FYNNEI. Full variable domain (missing parts from reference TRBV2 and TRBJ2-7): EPEVTQTPSHQVTQMGQEVILRCVPISNHLYFYWYRQILGQKVEFLVSFYNNEISEKSEIFDDQFSVERPDGSNFTLKIRSTKLEDSAMYFCASKEREVSYEQYFGPGTRLTVT.

In its sample, this clonotype was seen many times. CDR3 nucleotides: TGTGCCAGCAGCGTAGTCCCAGGGGGGAACACTGAAGCTTTCTTT. Its translation: CASSVVPGGNTEAFF. The genes are TRBV9 and TRBJ1-1; 7 bases are shared with TRBD1. The CDR3 has 15 residues. CDR1 and CDR2 from the germline V gene are SGDLS and YYNGEE. The V and J ends lost 0 bases and 1 base, in that order; junction bases with no gene match: 3.

This clonotype was counted a few times. The chain joins TRBV12-3 or TRBV12-4 to TRBJ1-1, with D unclear. The V end was cut by 8 bases, the J end by 3 bases, with 13 bases between. CDR3 size: 13 residues. The DNA of the CDR3 is TGTGCCAGCGGCCGGGCGTGGGACACTGAAGCTTTCTTT. Translating gives CASGRAWDTEAFF.

The rearrangement links TRBV10-2 to TRBJ2-2; 13 nucleotides match TRBD2. With V trimmed by 4 bases and J by 7 bases, 3 bases remained unmatched. The germline gives CDR1 WSHSY, CDR2 SAAADI. The CDR3 is made up of 15 amino acids. As DNA, the CDR3 is TGCGCCAGCAGTGCCGGACTAGCGGGAGTCGGGGAGCTGTTTTTT. Encoded protein: CASSAGLAGVGELFF.

Comment on this clonotype: Sequence at one end of the junction differs from germline and may be a read error. The V call is TRBV20-1, the J call TRBJ1-4; D is possibly TRBD1 (6 bases). Germline assignment: CDR1 DFQATT and CDR2 SNEGSKA (reference sequence). The CDR3 is 15 amino acids. In nucleotides, the CDR3 is TGCAGTACTAGAGGGGGGGGGCCTGGGACTGAAAAACTGTTTTTT. As protein: CSTRGGGPGTEKLFF.

This clonotype showed up just a few times. The rearrangement uses TRBV6-5 and TRBJ2-2; D is perhaps TRBD1 or TRBD2 (5 bases each). Germline CDR1 MNHEY, CDR2 SVGAGI. Trimming took 8 bases from V and 7 from J, leaving 11 bases between them. This CDR3 contains 12 residues. CDR3 bases: TGTGCCAGCTACACTAGGGGCGGGGAGCTGTTTTTT. Translating it yields CASYTRGGELFF.

V usage is TRBV5-1 and J usage is TRBJ1-2, with a tentative D call TRBD1 (5 bases). This CDR3 contains 13 residues. Germline lookup yields CDR1 SGHRS and CDR2 YFSETQ. Trimming removed 5 bases at V and 3 bases at J, with 11 bases between. CDR3 loop: CASRTDRDYGYTF. The DNA of the CDR3 is TGCGCCAGCAGGACAGATCGAGACTATGGCTACACCTTC.

This clonotype was observed a few times. V is TRBV30 and J is TRBJ2-5, with TRBD1 matching over 10 bases. Per the germline V gene, CDR1 is GTSNPN and CDR2 is SVGIG (reference sequence). There are 14 residues in the CDR3. V gave up 3 bases and J gave up 5 bases; unmatched junction bases: 6. In DNA form, the CDR3 reads TGTGCCTGGAGCAGCGGGACAGGGGTGGAGACCCAGTACTTC. This translates into CAWSSGTGVETQYF.

The chain uses TRBV5-1 and TRBJ1-2; D is unresolved. The CDR3 has 13 residues. V lost 4 bases to trimming and J lost 8 bases, with 15 bases between them. CDR1 SGHRS and CDR2 YFSETQ come from the germline V gene. CDR3 in DNA: TGCGCCAGCAGCCCTACTAGGGAAGTGGGCTACACCTTC. Residues: CASSPTREVGYTF.